The source of this T cell receptor (beta chain) is a study of CD8+ T cells in alopecia areata (dated by TCRdb to about 2018). At the level of the whole study: The treated patients, all with moderate-to-severe alopecia areata, were enrolled in an open-label pilot trial of oral tofacitinib given at 5 to 10 mg twice daily. Patients received tofacitinib for 6 to 18 months and were then followed off drug for 6 months to check for delayed response and recurrence. For the treated patients, the SALT score, which quantifies what percentage of scalp surface area is affected, served as the measure of disease severity. In both human patients and the C3H/HeJ mouse model, the study applied high-throughput TCRbeta sequencing to look at T cell clonal expansion in alopecia areata. On the human side, TCRbeta sequencing was run on scalp tissue and on sorted CD4+ and CD8+ peripheral blood T cells from healthy controls and from alopecia areata patients with either patchy or totalis/universalis disease. Tofacitinib-treated patients had biopsies at baseline and at 4 and 24 weeks of treatment, with a later scalp biopsy in several patients. Scalp clonality was compared across normal scalp (n=4), patchy alopecia areata scalp (n=8), and alopecia totalis/universalis scalp (n=8). RNA came from the PAXgene miRNA kit for fixed scalp, the miRNeasy kit for PBMCs, and the RNeasy kit for mouse skin. Amplification of TCRbeta CDR3 regions was done by immunoSEQ multiplex PCR using 35 Vbeta forward primers and 13 Jbeta reverse primers.

For this clone: No cognate antigen has been identified for it. The input lacks base qualities; no much larger clone sits a single base away.

The sample's treatment or condition label is to be understood as: oral pan-JAK inhibitor, 5-10 mg twice daily. Lesional scalp punch biopsies and peripheral blood were obtained from alopecia areata patients. PBMCs were isolated by density centrifugation and stained for CD3, CD4 and CD8, and CD4+ and CD8+ T cells were sorted on a FACSAria. The method was the immunoSEQ multiplex PCR assay. For TCR sequencing, RNA was extracted from every sample and reverse transcribed into cDNA to serve as template. SuperScript III was used for first-strand cDNA synthesis, primed with a 2:1 mix of oligo-dT and random hexamers. A synthetic immune receptor repertoire was used to gauge amplification bias, and whatever bias remained was removed computationally. From the authors' description of their analysis: Raw reads were preprocessed for error removal, and CDR3 was defined according to IMGT conventions as running from the conserved cysteine to phenylalanine. To get clonality, Shannon entropy was normalized by log2 of the number of productive unique TCRs and the result was subtracted from 1. Whether scalp clones were CD4 or CD8 was inferred by matching scalp TCRbeta sequences against CD4 and CD8 repertoires sorted from blood. TCRdb obtained this table from immuneACCESS and retained in-frame rearrangements with V and J assigned. These tables miss some clones; where compared with another copy, unresolved V genes account for less than half of the shortfall, and the remainder is unexplained. V, J and clone size are those of that table, while D and trimming were read from the DNA. The sample data list roughly 200,000 clones, and about two fifths of these were observed just once. The top ten hold roughly 0.45% of the sample.

Study-wide conclusions, independent of this receptor: Scalp TCR repertoire analysis is complicated because resident alphabeta T cells in normal human skin are also sequenced, whereas mouse skin is dominated by gammadelta T cells. The treated cohort was small, with a single nonresponder, so links between baseline CD8+ expansion and response need larger studies. Tofacitinib significantly decreased scalp clonality and the number of expanded CD8+ clones among the top 100 scalp clones. Compared with normal scalp, lesional scalp, particularly in alopecia totalis/universalis, had higher clonality and more expanded CD8+ clones, which suggests antigenic drive. Shared TCR sequences between patients were less evident than in mice, which may be partly attributable to HLA diversity in the patient population. During tofacitinib treatment, many expanded lesional clones stuck around in both scalp and blood, and this persistence may partly explain why relapse happens after treatment is stopped.

CDR1 is given as MNHEY and CDR2 as SMNVEV, both from the germline V gene (reference sequence). From cysteine to phenylalanine, the CDR3 is 13 amino acids long. The read is trimmed to its CDR3 DNA, 39 bases read in frame from base 1. V drops 5 bases and J drops 4 bases, leaving 11 bases in between. This TCR was sampled from a human donor with alopecia areata. The chain is assembled from TRBV27 and TRBJ1-2, with TRBD1 tentatively as D gene (5 bases match). The material was CD4+ T cells sorted from blood, obtained around week 34, from a patient treated with tofacitinib. The CDR3 here reads CASSILGGYGYTF. The base sequence is TGTGCCAGCAGTATCCTCGGGGGCTATGGCTACACCTTC.